A single sample gave rise to the 21 T cell receptor beta chains below, sequenced in a study of blood T cell repertoires in COVID-19. The protocol was immunoSEQ multiplex PCR, while the TCRdb copy is restricted to in-frame clones and leaves out a portion. The sample shows some 390,000 clones, approximately 87% of them seen only once. Sequences were obtained from peripheral blood. All receptors derive from a woman aged 60-75 years with COVID-19, enrolled during active disease.

The chain uses TRBV19 and TRBJ1-2; D possibly corresponds to TRBD1 (6 bases). V was shortened by 9 bases and J by 4 bases, with 15 bases between the two germline ends. The CDR3 contains 13 residues. The germline gives CDR1 LNHDA, CDR2 SQIVND (reference sequence). The CDR3 loop is CASAEDSFYGYTF. CDR3 coding DNA: TGTGCCAGCGCTGAGGACAGCTTCTATGGCTACACCTTC.

This chain links TRBV6-5 with TRBJ1-1, with no clear D. Per germline, CDR1 MNHEY and CDR2 SVGAGI. Trimming removed 4 bases from V and 6 bases from J, with 12 bases in between. The CDR3 length is 13 residues. The CDR3 bases are TGTGCCAGCAGTTCTGGCCAAGCGGCTGAAGCTTTCTTT. The encoded protein is CASSSGQAAEAFF.

V usage is TRBV9 and J usage is TRBJ1-1; a possible D gene is TRBD1 (6 bases). The V gene lost 1 base and the J gene lost 2 bases, with 12 bases spanning the gap. The CDR3 length is 15 residues. Germline-derived CDR1 and CDR2 are SGDLS and YYNGEE. Here the CDR3 reads CASSVTPGVNTEAFF. In nucleotides, the CDR3 is TGTGCCAGCAGCGTAACCCCAGGGGTTAACACTGAAGCTTTCTTT.

The chain combines TRBV5-1 with TRBJ2-3; 8 bases match TRBD2. Trimming cost V 0 bases and J 4 bases; bases outside gene matches: 7. Per germline, CDR1 SGHRS and CDR2 YFSETQ. This CDR3 region has 16 residues. The CDR3 sequence is CASSLGSGGPADTQYF. For the CDR3, the DNA is TGCGCCAGCAGCTTGGGGTCGGGGGGGCCGGCAGATACGCAGTATTTT.

The J gene is TRBJ1-1, the V gene TRBV4-2, with 9 bases lining up with TRBD1. Germline CDR1 LGHNA, CDR2 YNFKEQ. This CDR3 is 15 amino acids long. V trimming: 4 bases; J trimming: 1 base; junction bases outside the gene matches: 4. CDR3 DNA sequence: TGTGCCAGCAGCCTACCGGGACAGGGGAACACTGAAGCTTTCTTT. Translation: CASSLPGQGNTEAFF.

The V gene is TRBV18, the J gene TRBJ1-2; 7 nucleotides line up with TRBD1. Trimming removed 4 bases from V and 2 bases from J; junction bases left unmatched: 4. This CDR3 has 14 residues. Looked up from germline, CDR1 is KGHSH and CDR2 is LQKENI. Here the CDR3 reads CASSQDRENYGYTF. The CDR3 region has the DNA TGTGCCAGCTCACAAGACAGGGAGAACTATGGCTACACCTTC.

The genes are TRBV5-1 and TRBJ2-2; a possible D gene is TRBD2 (6 bases). Germline V lookup: CDR1 SGHRS, CDR2 YFSETQ. The CDR3 is 15 amino acids. Trimming took off 1 base at V and 0 bases at J, with 7 bases between the two ends. CDR3 residues: CASSLSSANTGELFF. In nucleotides, the CDR3 is TGCGCCAGCAGCTTGTCTAGCGCGAACACCGGGGAGCTGTTTTTT.

V gene TRBV6-1 combines with J gene TRBJ2-2; D not certain. This CDR3 region has 15 residues. V dropped 3 bases and J dropped 0 bases, with 8 bases sitting between them. The germline V gene encodes CDR1 MNHNS and CDR2 SASEGT. The CDR3 reads CASSDVSSNTGELFF. CDR3 DNA sequence: TGTGCCAGCAGTGATGTCTCCTCGAACACCGGGGAGCTGTTTTTT.

The V call is TRBV18, the J call TRBJ2-1; the match to TRBD2 covers 7 bases. V shed 1 base, J shed 4 bases, and the junction held 7 bases outside the gene matches. The CDR3 is made up of 16 amino acids. Germline loops: CDR1 KGHSH, CDR2 LQKENI. The CDR3 reads CASSPRTASGYNEQFF. The CDR3 DNA reads as TGTGCCAGCTCACCACGTACGGCTAGCGGTTACAATGAGCAGTTCTTC. Based on the CDR3 plus reference TRBV18 and TRBJ2-1, the full variable domain is NAGVMQNPRHLVRRRGQEARLRCSPMKGHSHVYWYRQLPEEGLKFMVYLQKENIIDESGMPKERFSAEFPKEGPSILRIQQVVRGDSAAYFCASSPRTASGYNEQFFGPGTRLTVL.

The sample holds a few counts of this clone. The chain has TRBV4-1 and TRBJ2-1; D gene unclear. This CDR3 is 13 amino acids long. V lost 1 base and J lost 9, with 10 bases in between. Germline V CDR1 and CDR2: MGHRA, YSYEKL. Here the CDR3 reads CASSQGSLLEQFF. CDR3 sequence (DNA): TGCGCCAGCAGCCAAGGGAGTCTCCTTGAGCAGTTCTTC.

The V gene is TRBV27, the J gene TRBJ1-6, with D perhaps TRBD1 (5 bases). CDR1 and CDR2 (germline): MNHEY, SMNVEV (reference sequence). Trimming pared 6 bases from V and 8 bases from J, leaving 11 bases between. CDR3 length: 13 amino acids. This CDR3 reads CASRARAHSPLHF. The CDR3 region has the DNA TGTGCCAGCAGAGCCAGGGCCCATTCACCCCTCCACTTT.

This chain connects TRBV7-3 to TRBJ1-6, with D maybe TRBD1 (5 bases). This CDR3 comprises 14 residues. Per germline, CDR1 SGHTA and CDR2 FQGTGA. V gave up 1 base and J gave up 11 bases, with 12 bases separating them. The CDR3 coding sequence is TGTGCCAGCAGCTTAAGCCGCCAAGGGGCACCCCTCCACTTT. Translating it yields CASSLSRQGAPLHF.

This clone was seen just once. The rearrangement uses TRBV5-6 and TRBJ1-2, with D possibly being TRBD1 (5 bases). Deletions cut 1 base from V and 2 bases from J, with 12 bases between. Germline CDR1 reads SGHDT; CDR2 reads YYEEEE. The CDR3 length is 15 residues. CDR3 nucleotides: TGTGCCAGCAGCTTGAACAGGCGGATAAACTATGGCTACACCTTC. It encodes CASSLNRRINYGYTF.

The rearrangement links TRBV15 to TRBJ1-1; the D is unclear. The V end was cut by 3 bases, the J end by 1 base, with 9 bases between. This CDR3 comprises 14 residues. Per the germline V gene, CDR1 is LNHNV and CDR2 is YYDKDF (reference sequence). The CDR3 spells CATSRRGGNTEAFF. CDR3 sequence (DNA): TGTGCCACCAGCAGGCGGGGAGGGAACACTGAAGCTTTCTTT.

The chain combines TRBV25-1 with TRBJ2-4; 11 nucleotides agree with TRBD1. The junction had 5 bases not matched to a gene; V was cut back by 3 bases and J by 7 bases. CDR3 size: 15 residues. CDR1 is MGHDK, CDR2 SYGVNS, per germline. The DNA of the CDR3 is TGTGCCAGCAGTGAGTCCGGGACAGGGGGGAACATTCAGTACTTC. As protein: CASSESGTGGNIQYF.

The CDR3 bases are TGCGCCAGCAGCTTGGATGGCGGGGGTAGCAATCAGCCCCAGCATTTT. Its protein product is CASSLDGGGSNQPQHF. This chain uses TRBV5-1 with TRBJ1-5; D is possibly TRBD1 (5 bases). The CDR3 runs 16 residues. V lost 0 bases and J lost 0, with 10 bases in between. The germline V gene encodes CDR1 SGHRS and CDR2 YFSETQ.

This chain connects TRBV27 to TRBJ2-7; TRBD2 agrees at 8 bases. Germline CDR1 and CDR2: MNHEY and SMNVEV (reference sequence). J was trimmed by 2 bases and V by 2 bases; bases with no gene match: 2. The CDR3 is made up of 14 amino acids. The CDR3 nucleotides are TGTGCCAGCAGTTTAAGCGGGGGCCCCTACGAGCAGTACTTC. This translates into CASSLSGGPYEQYF.

This clone is a singleton in its sample. The rearrangement joins TRBV27 to TRBJ1-2; no clear D. The CDR3 totals 14 residues. Germline CDR1 and CDR2: MNHEY and SMNVEV (reference sequence). Trimming cost V 6 bases and J 2 bases, with 13 bases left between them. In nucleotides, the CDR3 is TGTGCCAGCAGGGAGAACGGACTCAACTATGGCTACACCTTC. This encodes CASRENGLNYGYTF.

V is TRBV19 and J is TRBJ1-6, with TRBD1 as a possible D gene (5 bases). The CDR3 has 15 amino acids. The germline gives CDR1 LNHDA, CDR2 SQIVND (reference sequence). With 3 bases removed from V and 6 bases from J, the gap between germline ends came to 12 bases. The CDR3 spells CASSIGGRGNSPLHF. CDR3 nucleotide sequence: TGTGCCAGTAGTATCGGGGGGAGGGGTAATTCACCCCTCCACTTT.

The chain uses TRBV15 and TRBJ1-2; 12 bases align to TRBD1. The CDR3 runs 15 residues. The J segment lost 7 bases and the V segment lost 4 bases, leaving 7 bases of the junction unmatched. From germline, CDR1 is LNHNV and CDR2 YYDKDF (reference sequence). The DNA of the CDR3 is TGTGCCACCAGCATCCGGGACAGGGGGCGTGGTGGCTACACCTTC. Translating it yields CATSIRDRGRGGYTF.

The sample holds one count of this clone. Different DNA sequences within this sample yield the same CDR3. The chain employs TRBV5-1 and TRBJ1-6; no reliable D call. The V gene lost 0 bases and the J gene lost 8 bases, with 12 bases spanning the gap. CDR1 is SGHRS, CDR2 YFSETQ, per germline. This CDR3 is 15 amino acids long. This CDR3 reads CASSLGGDSYSPLHF. CDR3 DNA: TGCGCCAGCAGCTTGGGGGGAGACTCGTATTCACCCCTCCACTTT.